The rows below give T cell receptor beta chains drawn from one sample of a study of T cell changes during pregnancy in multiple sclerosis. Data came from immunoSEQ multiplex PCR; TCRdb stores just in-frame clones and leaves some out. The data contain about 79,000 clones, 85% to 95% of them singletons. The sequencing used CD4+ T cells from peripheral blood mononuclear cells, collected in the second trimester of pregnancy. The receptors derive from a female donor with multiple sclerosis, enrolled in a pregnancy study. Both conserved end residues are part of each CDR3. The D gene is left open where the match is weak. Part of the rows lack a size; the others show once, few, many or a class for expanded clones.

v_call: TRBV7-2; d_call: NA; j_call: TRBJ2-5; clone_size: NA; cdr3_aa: CASSIQETQYF; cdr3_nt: TGTGCCAGCAGTATTCAAGAGACCCAGTACTTC
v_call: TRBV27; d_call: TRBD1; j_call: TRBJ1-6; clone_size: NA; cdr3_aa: CASSKRTGASTGNLALHF; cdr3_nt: TGTGCCAGCAGTAAAAGGACAGGGGCCAGCACAGGGAATTTGGCCCTCCACTTT
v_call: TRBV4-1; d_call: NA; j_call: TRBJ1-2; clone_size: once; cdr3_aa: CASSQDRGSANYGYTF; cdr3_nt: TGCGCCAGCAGCCAAGACAGAGGATCAGCTAACTATGGCTACACCTTC
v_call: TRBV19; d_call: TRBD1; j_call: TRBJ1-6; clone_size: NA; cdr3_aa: CASQGASDSSPLHF; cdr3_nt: TGTGCCAGTCAGGGGGCCTCCGACTCTTCACCCCTCCACTTT
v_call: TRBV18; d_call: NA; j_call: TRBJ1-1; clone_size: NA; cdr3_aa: CASSPYSKQNTEAFF; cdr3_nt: TGTGCCAGCTCACCCTACAGTAAACAGAACACTGAAGCTTTCTTT
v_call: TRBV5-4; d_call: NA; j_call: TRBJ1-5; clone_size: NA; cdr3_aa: CASSFSGEDQPQHF; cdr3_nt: TGTGCCAGCAGCTTTTCGGGGGAGGATCAGCCCCAGCATTTT
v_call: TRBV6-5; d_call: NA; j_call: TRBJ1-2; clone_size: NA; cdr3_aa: CASSYLPIREYGYTF; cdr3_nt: TGTGCCAGCAGTTACTTGCCCATCCGAGAGTATGGCTACACCTTC
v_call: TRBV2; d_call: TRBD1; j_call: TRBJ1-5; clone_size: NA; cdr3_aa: CASTGTAGGQPQHF; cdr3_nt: TGTGCCAGTACCGGGACAGCCGGCGGGCAGCCCCAGCATTTT
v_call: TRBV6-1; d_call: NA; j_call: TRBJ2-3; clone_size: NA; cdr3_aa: CASSRDGGPSDTQYF; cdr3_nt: TGTGCCAGCAGCCGGGACGGAGGGCCGTCAGATACGCAGTATTTT
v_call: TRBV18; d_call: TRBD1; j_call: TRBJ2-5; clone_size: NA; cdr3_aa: CASSLGTGHQETQYF; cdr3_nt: TGTGCCAGCTCACTTGGGACAGGGCACCAAGAGACCCAGTACTTC
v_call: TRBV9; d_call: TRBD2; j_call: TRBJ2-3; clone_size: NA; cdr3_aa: CASSVGGLATDTQYF; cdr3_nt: TGTGCCAGCAGCGTGGGAGGACTAGCGACAGATACGCAGTATTTT
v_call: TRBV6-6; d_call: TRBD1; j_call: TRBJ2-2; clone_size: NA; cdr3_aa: CASSYKGQGYTGELFF; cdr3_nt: TGTGCCAGCAGTTACAAAGGACAGGGATACACCGGGGAGCTGTTTTTT
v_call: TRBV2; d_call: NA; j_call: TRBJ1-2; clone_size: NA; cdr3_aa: CASSGQLQGGYTF; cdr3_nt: TGTGCCAGCAGTGGGCAACTACAGGGTGGCTACACCTTC
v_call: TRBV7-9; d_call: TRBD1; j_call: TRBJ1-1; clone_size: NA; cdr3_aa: CASSLASGGTEAFF; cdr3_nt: TGTGCCAGCAGCTTAGCGTCAGGGGGCACTGAAGCTTTCTTT
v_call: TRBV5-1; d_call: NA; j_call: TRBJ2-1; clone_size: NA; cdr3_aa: CASSLDGVVSYNEQFF; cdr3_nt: TGCGCCAGCAGCTTGGACGGGGTGGTCTCCTACAATGAGCAGTTCTTC
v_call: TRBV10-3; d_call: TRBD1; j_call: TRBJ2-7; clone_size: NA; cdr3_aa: CAIRGDSYEQYF; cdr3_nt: TGTGCCATCAGAGGGGACAGCTACGAGCAGTACTTC
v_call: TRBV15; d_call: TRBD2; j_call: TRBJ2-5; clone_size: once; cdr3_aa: CATSSSGRETQYF; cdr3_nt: TGTGCCACCAGCAGTAGCGGGAGAGAGACCCAGTACTTC
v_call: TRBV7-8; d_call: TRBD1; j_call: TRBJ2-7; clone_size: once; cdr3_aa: CASSQTTGGGSYEQYF; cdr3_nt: TGTGCCAGCAGCCAAACTACAGGGGGTGGCTCCTACGAGCAGTACTTC
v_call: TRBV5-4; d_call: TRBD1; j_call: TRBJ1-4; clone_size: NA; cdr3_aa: CASSKKTGESEKLFF; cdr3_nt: TGTGCCAGCAGCAAAAAGACAGGGGAAAGCGAAAAACTGTTTTTT
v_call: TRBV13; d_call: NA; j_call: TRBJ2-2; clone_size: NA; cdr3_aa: CASSFLGDANTGELFF; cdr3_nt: TGTGCCAGCAGCTTCCTGGGCGACGCGAACACCGGGGAGCTGTTTTTT